The rows below give T cell receptor beta chains drawn from one sample of a study of identical twins. Each CDR3 protein is one row after TCRdb ran MiXCR on the 5' RACE reads. The sample contains roughly 290,000 distinct CDR3 sequences, 8.5% to 9.5% of which appear only once. These data were likewise used in another study, on yellow fever vaccine responses in identical twins.

The sequenced sample was CD8+ T cells sorted from blood. These receptors originate from a young woman in good health. Both conserved end residues are part of each CDR3. Fields, in order: clone size, D gene, V gene, J gene, CDR3 protein, CDR3 DNA. A D gene is named only where the DNA matches it firmly. Size tells how often a clone was seen (once, few, many) or the class of an expanded clone, and some rows leave it out.

few	-	TRBV14	TRBJ2-3	CASSQGLATSTDTQYF	TGTGCCAGCAGCCAAGGGTTAGCTACTAGCACAGATACGCAGTATTTT
many	TRBD1	TRBV10-3	TRBJ2-2	CAISEALTGSSGELFF	TGTGCCATCAGTGAGGCCTTGACAGGGAGCTCCGGGGAGCTGTTTTTT
-	-	TRBV14	TRBJ2-7	CASSQERTATYEQYF	TGTGCCAGCAGCCAAGAACGGACAGCCACCTACGAGCAGTACTTC
-	TRBD2	TRBV4-2	TRBJ2-7	CASSPEVAAGDIGEQYF	TGTGCCAGCAGCCCAGAGGTGGCCGCGGGAGACATTGGCGAGCAGTACTTC
-	-	TRBV7-6	TRBJ2-1	CASSFQWGEQFF	TGTGCCAGCAGCTTTCAGTGGGGTGAGCAGTTCTTC
few	-	TRBV7-9	TRBJ2-5	CASSVQSETQYF	TGTGCCAGCAGCGTTCAGTCGGAGACCCAGTACTTC
-	TRBD1	TRBV11-2	TRBJ2-2	CASKGGQGAGELFF	TGTGCCAGCAAAGGGGGACAGGGAGCCGGGGAGCTGTTTTTT
-	-	TRBV20-1	TRBJ2-3	CSARRAENTDTQYF	TGCAGTGCTAGACGGGCGGAGAACACAGATACGCAGTATTTT
many	TRBD1	TRBV20-1	TRBJ1-4	CSARDPRLTGGFEKLFF	TGCAGTGCTAGAGATCCCCGCCTGACAGGGGGCTTTGAAAAACTGTTTTTT
few	-	TRBV19	TRBJ2-1	CASSIRLGAGLSYNEQFF	TGTGCCAGTAGTATAAGGCTAGGGGCGGGATTGTCCTACAATGAGCAGTTCTTC
many	TRBD2	TRBV12-3/TRBV12-4	TRBJ2-7	CASSLGTSGNSYEQYF	TGTGCCAGCAGTTTAGGGACTAGCGGTAACTCCTACGAGCAGTACTTC
-	-	TRBV7-7	TRBJ2-1	CASSLDGASSYNEQFF	TGTGCTAGCAGCTTAGACGGGGCCAGCTCCTACAATGAGCAGTTCTTC
many	-	TRBV15	TRBJ2-7	CATSNSYEQYF	TGTGCCACCAGCAACAGCTACGAGCAGTACTTC
-	TRBD1	TRBV24-1	TRBJ2-1	CATSVRDSIYNEQFF	TGTGCCACCAGTGTAAGGGACAGCATTTACAATGAGCAGTTCTTC
-	-	TRBV4-2	TRBJ2-2	CASSPLGHGGTNTGELFF	TGTGCCAGCAGCCCCCTGGGCCATGGGGGCACGAACACCGGGGAGCTGTTTTTT
few	-	TRBV6-1	TRBJ1-1	CASSERWGTEAFF	TGTGCCAGCAGTGAACGGTGGGGAACTGAAGCTTTCTTT
many	TRBD1	TRBV20-1	TRBJ1-5	CSARGRTGQGKYSNQPQHF	TGCAGTGCTAGAGGGCGCACGGGACAGGGCAAGTATAGCAATCAGCCCCAGCATTTT
-	-	TRBV27	TRBJ2-1	CASSLTTSWHNEQFF	TGTGCCAGCAGTTTAACGACTAGTTGGCACAATGAGCAGTTCTTC
few	-	TRBV20-1	TRBJ2-1	CSAPGGGSSYNEQFF	TGCAGTGCTCCGGGGGGCGGGAGCTCCTACAATGAGCAGTTCTTC
few	-	TRBV2	TRBJ2-5	CASSEGKFQETQYF	TGTGCCAGCAGTGAGGGCAAGTTCCAAGAGACCCAGTACTTC
many	-	TRBV4-1	TRBJ1-4	CASSQQGTLNEKLFF	TGCGCCAGCAGCCAACAGGGGACTTTAAATGAAAAACTGTTTTTT
few	TRBD2	TRBV4-2	TRBJ2-1	CASSQGGLAVLSSYNEQFF	TGTGCCAGCAGCCAAGGGGGACTAGCGGTTTTGAGCTCCTACAATGAGCAGTTCTTC
-	-	TRBV27	TRBJ2-2	CATTPGLNTGELFF	TGTGCCACTACCCCGGGGCTTAACACCGGGGAGCTGTTTTTT
many	-	TRBV19	TRBJ1-1	CASHWRGGTEAFF	TGTGCCAGCCACTGGAGAGGTGGGACTGAAGCTTTCTTT
many	TRBD2	TRBV4-2	TRBJ2-1	CASSGRLADNEQFF	TGTGCCAGCAGCGGCCGACTAGCGGACAATGAGCAGTTCTTC
-	-	TRBV6-6	TRBJ2-7	CASSKGLEQYF	TGTGCCAGCAGTAAAGGGCTCGAGCAGTACTTC
many	-	TRBV7-2	TRBJ1-6	CASSLGVNSPLHF	TGTGCCAGCAGCTTAGGGGTCAATTCACCCCTCCACTTT
many	TRBD1	TRBV3-1	TRBJ1-5	CASSQDRSSNQPQHF	TGTGCCAGCAGTCAGGACAGGTCTAGCAATCAGCCCCAGCATTTT
-	TRBD1	TRBV7-8	TRBJ1-3	CASSQLGQGSLRGNTIYF	TGTGCCAGCAGCCAACTGGGACAGGGTTCCTTGCGCGGAAACACCATATATTTT
few	TRBD2	TRBV27	TRBJ2-3	CASSGFLDRAGADTQYF	TGTGCCAGCAGTGGATTCCTCGACCGAGCGGGGGCAGATACGCAGTATTTT
-	-	TRBV6-1	TRBJ2-2	CASPARYTGELFF	TGTGCCAGCCCCGCAAGGTATACCGGGGAGCTGTTTTTT
-	-	TRBV4-3	TRBJ2-1	CASSQDRAEPYNEQFF	TGCGCCAGCAGCCAGGACCGAGCGGAACCCTACAATGAGCAGTTCTTC
many	-	TRBV5-4	TRBJ2-1	CASSSLVQGDEQFF	TGTGCCAGCAGCTCCCTCGTCCAGGGAGATGAGCAGTTCTTC
-	-	TRBV10-3	TRBJ1-1	CAISDNSEAFF	TGTGCCATCAGTGATAACTCTGAAGCTTTCTTT
-	-	TRBV11-2	TRBJ2-1	CASSLVWGPYNEQFF	TGTGCCAGCAGCTTAGTCTGGGGACCCTACAATGAGCAGTTCTTC
-	-	TRBV4-1	TRBJ2-3	CASSQESLATDTQYF	TGCGCCAGCAGCCAAGAATCGCTAGCGACAGATACGCAGTATTTT
many	-	TRBV6-4	TRBJ2-3	CASSPSGTSTDTQYF	TGTGCCAGCAGTCCAAGCGGGACAAGCACAGATACGCAGTATTTT
-	-	TRBV20-1	TRBJ2-5	CSARQWGQETQYF	TGCAGTGCTAGACAGTGGGGGCAAGAGACCCAGTACTTC
many	-	TRBV4-2	TRBJ2-7	CASSQEGTFYEQYF	TGTGCCAGCAGCCAAGAAGGGACTTTCTACGAGCAGTACTTC
many	-	TRBV12-3/TRBV12-4	TRBJ1-1	CASRFSRGRTEAFF	TGTGCCAGCAGATTTAGCAGGGGACGCACTGAAGCTTTCTTT
many	-	TRBV27	TRBJ2-7	CASSPLESYEQYF	TGTGCCAGCAGTCCCCTAGAATCCTACGAGCAGTACTTC
-	TRBD1	TRBV2	TRBJ2-7	CASSVSQGIYEQYF	TGTGCCAGCAGTGTCTCACAGGGGATCTACGAGCAGTACTTC
many	TRBD2	TRBV10-3	TRBJ2-1	CAISESWTSGNNEQFF	TGTGCCATCAGTGAGTCTTGGACTAGCGGAAACAATGAGCAGTTCTTC
many	-	TRBV29-1	TRBJ2-7	CSVLAGASYEQYF	TGCAGCGTTTTGGCAGGGGCCTCCTACGAGCAGTACTTC
few	-	TRBV10-3	TRBJ2-5	CAISDGDLWETQYF	TGTGCCATCAGTGATGGGGATTTGTGGGAGACCCAGTACTTC
few	-	TRBV20-1	TRBJ1-2	CSARDMRNYGYTF	TGCAGTGCTAGAGATATGCGTAACTATGGCTACACCTTC